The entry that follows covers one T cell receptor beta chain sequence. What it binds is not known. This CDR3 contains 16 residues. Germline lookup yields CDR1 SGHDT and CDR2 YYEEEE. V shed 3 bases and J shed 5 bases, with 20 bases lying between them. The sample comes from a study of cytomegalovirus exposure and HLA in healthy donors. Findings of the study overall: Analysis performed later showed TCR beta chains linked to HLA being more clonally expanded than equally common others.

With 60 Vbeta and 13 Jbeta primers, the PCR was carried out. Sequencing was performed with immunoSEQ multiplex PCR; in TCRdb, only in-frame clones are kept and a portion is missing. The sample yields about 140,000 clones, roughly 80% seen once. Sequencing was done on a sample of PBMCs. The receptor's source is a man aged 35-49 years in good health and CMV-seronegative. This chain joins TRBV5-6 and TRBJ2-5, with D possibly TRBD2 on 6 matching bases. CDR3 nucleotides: TGTGCCAGCAGCTCAAGCCAACGTGCCGCGGGGGAGACCCAGTACTTC. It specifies CASSSSQRAAGETQYF.